The T cell receptor beta chain described here comes from a study of cytomegalovirus exposure and HLA in healthy donors (dated by TCRdb to the late 2010s). Describing the broader study: In an earlier analysis of approximately 640 of the donors, approximately 300 Gb of sequence data and approximately 100 million unique TCR beta sequences from about 179 million T cells were reported. A later genetic analysis took genome-wide SNP genotypes for about 55% of the roughly 700 donors and used that subset as a discovery cohort. An early release that covered several hundred HLA-typed donors contained about 290 gigabases of sequencing data and some 87 million unique TCR sequences. Five DR-DQ haplotypes were handled as single units for association and clustering because linkage in the cohort was strong. All discovery cohort repertoires had been generated on a single sequencing platform. A later analysis re-analyzed previously published TCR beta repertoires from about 730 donors and added high-resolution HLA genotyping to study TCR occurrence patterns. Rather than using new phenotypic data, the later analysis identified candidate immune exposures from TCR beta sequences and from how often those sequences occurred across donors. The T cell repertoires of several hundred subjects were profiled by immunosequencing and related to cytomegalovirus serostatus. Alongside the repertoire data, information on donor age, sex, ethnicity and CMV serostatus was compiled. HLA typing covered class I and class II loci at four-digit resolution. To predict cytomegalovirus infection status, the study brought together high-throughput TCR immunosequencing, statistical association of individual TCRs with disease status, and machine learning. Among the approximately 430 genotyped donors, around 81% belonged to the genetic ancestry cluster associated with self-reported Caucasian donors. The aim of the study was to test whether cataloging public T cell receptors could identify signatures of past pathogen exposure. The number of typed donors differed by locus: about 629-640 for A, B, C, DRB1 and DQB1; some 540 for DQA1; roughly 600 for DPA1; and approximately 450 for DPB1. Along with the roughly 670-subject first cohort, a separate validation cohort of over a hundred different subjects was used. An earlier analysis of 500 to 750 of the donors applied high-throughput TCR beta sequencing to assess whether each TCR beta V gene segment acted as functional or pseudogenic. Across 398 genotyped donors of the cohort, an average of about 220,000 unique TCR beta nucleotide sequences per donor were sequenced, and roughly 18% of those sequences were non-productive.

This clone showed up just a few times. Its antigen remains unidentified. No base quality values were provided; no much bigger clone lies one nucleotide off. V is cut back by 6 bases and J by 0 bases, with 11 bases in the junction unmatched. Reading the germline V gene (reference sequence) gives CDR1 LNHDA and CDR2 SQIVND. From its cysteine to its phenylalanine, the CDR3 spans 17 amino acids. Only the CDR3 portion is preserved as DNA: 51 bases, with reading frame beginning at the first base. General study outcomes and caveats: A further reported finding was that TCR beta sequences accurately predicted the HLA-A and HLA-B alleles for most subjects in the first cohort. A few of the identified cytomegalovirus-associated TCR beta chains were confirmed in vitro to be specific for cytomegalovirus antigens. Several of the top co-occurrence clusters appeared to be linked to parvovirus B19, influenza, CMV and Epstein-Barr virus, according to a later analysis. Broadly in line with IMGT annotations, most TCR beta V segments showed up in productive rearrangements about 87% or about 30% of the time in an earlier analysis of several hundred of the donors. Because counts were too low, seventeen rarely observed V segments, including chromosome 9 orphons, were left out of the earlier analysis of some 640 of the donors. The presence/absence analyses assumed that sequencing depth was roughly uniform across donors, and that assumption may not be true. Some IMGT-functional V segments, including TRBV6-2 and TRBV6-3, could not be distinguished by the 87-base-pair reads and were therefore excluded. Compared with the 666-donor mean, donors in an Asian-associated ancestry cluster had fewer N-insertions in productive TCRs, according to a later genetic analysis. A later genetic analysis associated a missense DCLRE1C variant with V-gene and J-gene trimming of TCR beta chains, and an independent cohort replicated the association. In a later analysis, most CMV-associated TCR beta chains were found to appear HLA-restricted, with HLA associations seemingly driven largely by CMV exposure. In a later analysis, TCR association rates were found to vary across HLA loci, with the most associated TCRs seen for DRB1 alleles and the fewest for HLA-C alleles. Across donors, most TCR sequences were observed very rarely, whereas some public TCRs were present in many individuals. Because HLA typing was unavailable for some donors at each locus, only the typed subset was used in association tests. Correlated functional status among segregating V segments might be attributable to linkage disequilibrium, but an unknown experimental factor could not be ruled out. In both the original and validation cohorts, the classifier was reported to diagnose cytomegalovirus status with high specificity and sensitivity. The sequencing pipeline was judged likely to have produced a cluster of highly shared sequence variants as a technical artifact. Compared with equally common non-associated chains, HLA-associated TCR beta chains in a later analysis were more clonally expanded and had lower generation probabilities. This cohort had only TCR beta chains sequenced, and the lack of alpha or paired-chain data limited which features could be detected. The authors suggested that the approach could potentially be generalized to other disease states and immunological phenotypes. Strong co-occurrence of HLA alleles, especially DR and DQ, made assigning TCR associations to individual alleles difficult. In the study, 164 TCR beta chains were listed as associated with cytomegalovirus. A later analysis associated about 17,000 TCR beta sequences with specific HLA alleles at a false discovery rate of 0.05. CMV serostatus was the only immune exposure information available for the cohort.

The cohort comprised 666 healthy bone marrow donors. All cohort members were sampled while nominally healthy, although unrecorded immune exposures were likely present. The donor was CMV seropositive and was included in the group of 270 or so seropositive cohort members. Each donor provided a peripheral blood sample, and peripheral blood mononuclear cells were used for TCR beta sequencing. The Qiagen DNeasy Blood Extraction Kit was used to extract genomic DNA from the blood cell samples. Receptor libraries were prepared by the immunoSEQ multiplex PCR assay. A mixture of 60 forward primers for TCR Vbeta segments and 13 reverse primers for TCR Jbeta segments was used in the multiplex PCR. The CDR3 region of rearranged TCR beta genes was amplified from genomic DNA with a multiplex PCR assay. Amplified TCR beta libraries were sequenced as 87-base-pair reads on the Illumina HiSeq System. Regarding the original processing steps: Across the 500 to 850 repertoires, a later analysis counted roughly 77 million unique TCR beta chains, around 11 million of which were shared by at least two donors. A nearest-neighbor algorithm error-corrected the raw reads and collapsed the reads into unique sequences, merging closely related sequences to remove PCR and sequencing errors. V, D and J gene segments were assigned by aligning CDR3 sequences to IMGT reference sequences. For a sequence to be retained, a match of at least six nucleotides was required to both a V gene segment and a J gene segment. Rearrangements were called productive when the CDR3 lacked stop codons and stayed in frame with V and J; all others were non-productive. CDR3 was defined according to IMGT convention as the region running from the second conserved V-encoded cysteine to the conserved J-encoded phenylalanine. The earlier analysis of around 640 of the donors excluded sequences that lacked an unambiguous match to a single V gene segment. In an earlier analysis of almost 600 of the donors, a V segment was called functional when productive rearrangements were above 56.7%, and segregating when the standard deviation between donors exceeded 5%. A statistical classification framework was developed to diagnose cytomegalovirus status using the catalog of TCR beta chain sequences. A later analysis assigned V and J genes by comparing TCR nucleotide sequences with IMGT/GENE-DB human TR gene sequences. A later analysis assigned CDR3 sequences and most-parsimonious VDJ recombination scenarios with the TCRdist pipeline. In a later analysis, each TCR beta chain was defined by its CDR3 amino acid sequence together with its V-gene family, and reads lacking a unique V-gene family were excluded. To address suspected cross-contamination and a sequencing artifact, a later analysis removed 592 highly shared, low-generation-probability nucleotide sequences. In a later analysis, a clonal expansion index for each public chain was calculated from normalized within-repertoire ranks of inferred template counts. A later analysis computed generation probabilities with a VDJ recombination model fitted to out-of-frame rearrangements, and checked the results against IGoR. In a later analysis, hypergeometric tests were used to score TCR-TCR, TCR-HLA and TCR-CMV co-occurrence, with a repertoire-size bias correction applied to TCR pairs. False discovery rates were estimated in a later analysis by permuting HLA or CMV assignments 20 times. A later analysis grouped co-occurring TCRs with DBSCAN, adding TCRdist sequence similarity when clustering within HLA-allele-positive subsets. Repertoires with fewer than 30,000 or more than 120,000 public chains, plus five repertoires with anomalous nucleotide sharing, were excluded from co-occurrence clustering. Here the immuneACCESS table is served through TCRdb, limited to in-frame sequences with V and J called. Missing clones are a known gap in these copies; in checked studies unresolved V genes cover under half, and the rest lacks a known reason. V, J and clone size reflect that table, while D and trimming were determined from the DNA. The sample table records more than 95,000 clones; around 10% of these occur just once. Of the sample, 5.5% to 7.5% is held by the ten largest clones.

Recombination connected TRBV19 to TRBJ2-7, with TRBD2 matching 10 junction bases. The sequence came from a man aged 35-49 years in good health and CMV-seropositive. Source material: PBMCs. The CDR3 corresponds to CASSAASGRGGSYEQYF. The DNA is as follows: TGTGCCAGTAGCGCCGCTAGCGGGAGAGGGGGCTCCTACGAGCAGTACTTC. This CDR3, with the reference TRBV19 and TRBJ2-7 proteins standing in past its ends, gives the full variable domain DGGITQSPKYLFRKEGQNVTLSCEQNLNHDAMYWYRQDPGQGLRLIYYSQIVNDFQKGDIAEGYSVSREKKESFPLTVTSAQKNPTAFYLCASSAASGRGGSYEQYFGPGTRLTVT.